In this sample, the clone carrying this T cell receptor (beta chain) turned up many times. Its antigen is unidentified. This sample is drawn from a study of regulatory T cells in long-lasting Graves disease. Study summary: Antithyroid drug intake by newly diagnosed Graves' patients had lasted under 3 months.

Investigators prepared the TCR beta libraries by applying iRepertoire HTBI primers and Arm-PCR of CDR3 regions. Via MiXCR, TCRdb re-called the multiplex PCR reads, giving one row per CDR3 protein. The table lists under 250,000 distinct CDR3 sequences, roughly 18% of them singletons. General study results and limits: TRBV28, TRBJ1-2 and TRBJ2-5 emerged as the favored segments in persistent disease.

Sample time point: newly diagnosed GD, antithyroid drugs for less than 3 months. Construction of the TCR library relied on RNA isolated from PBMCs. CDR3 length: 17 amino acids. V was clipped by 0 bases and J by 5 bases; unmatched bases: 10. CDR1 MGHRA and CDR2 YSYEKL come from the germline V gene. This sample was also put to use in a study of T cells in Graves' hyperthyroidism and ophthalmopathy. Turning to that study: It was uncontrolled infection, other autoimmune disease, pregnancy or lactation that excluded patients. Diagnoses were made from clinical symptoms, serum measures (thyroxine and TRAb), thyroid ultrasound and orbital computed tomography.

The specimen was peripheral blood mononuclear cells (PBMCs), collected at new diagnosis, from a patient treated with antithyroid drugs. The J gene is TRBJ2-1, the V gene TRBV4-1; 7 nucleotides agree with TRBD2. The clonotype was recovered from a woman in her twenties or thirties with Graves disease. CDR3 DNA: TGCGCCAGCAGCCAAGACGGCGCGGGAGCTCAGGACAATGAGCAGTTCTTC. Translating it yields CASSQDGAGAQDNEQFF.